This T cell receptor beta chain was found in a study of response to subunit inactivated influenza vaccine. TCRdb processed the RT-PCR reads anew with MiXCR; each CDR3 protein has one entry. The profile shows hundreds of thousands of distinct CDR3 sequences, under 20% of them singletons. Germline loops: CDR1 SGHTA, CDR2 FQGNSA. Trimming removed 5 bases from V and 5 bases from J, with 13 bases in between. This CDR3 region has 14 residues. The chain recombines TRBV7-2 with TRBJ2-1; maybe TRBD1 (5 bases). The source is a man aged 50 or older who received an inactivated influenza vaccine. The starting material was PBMCs from blood, obtained more than 4 days after vaccination. The CDR3 sequence is CASSPARVDNEQFF. The CDR3 coding sequence is TGTGCCAGCAGCCCCGCCAGGGTAGACAATGAGCAGTTCTTC.